The T cell receptor (beta chain) under discussion was sequenced for a study of human T cells and chemical hapten exposure. Study-wide points: Expanded TCRs showed more large CDR3 clusters than pre-sensitization or healthy control sets. The donors suffered from alopecia, so their immune response may not match that of healthy people.

The CDR3 contains 14 residues. From germline, CDR1 is DFQATT and CDR2 SNEGSKA (reference sequence). J lost 2 bases, V lost 6 bases, and 4 bases had no gene match. Time point specified: pre-sensitization, week 0. Treatment: therapeutic diphenylcyclopropenone sensitization with weekly scalp DPC. TCRdb reprocessed the RACE reads via MiXCR and lists one record per CDR3 protein. The table lists 85,000 to 100,000 distinct CDR3 sequences, under 14% of them singletons. On this clonotype: Its cognate antigen is unknown.

This TCR derives from a woman aged 55-69 years with alopecia areata. Some clones in this sample may be carry-over from other donors' samples. The chain uses TRBV20-1 and TRBJ2-7, with TRBD2 identical over 13 bases. The sequencing here drew on whole blood, taken in connection with sensitization to the hapten diphenylcyclopropenone (DPC). The CDR3 region is CSAPTSGGAYEQYF. For the CDR3, the DNA is TGCAGTGCCCCCACTAGCGGGGGGGCCTACGAGCAGTACTTC.